What follows describes a single T cell receptor (beta chain). The antigen is unknown. The CDR3 runs 13 residues. The V end lost 6 bases, the J end lost 5 bases, and 10 bases lay between the germline ends. Per the germline V gene, CDR1 is SGHAT and CDR2 is FQNNGV. Run at survey level, the immunoSEQ assay was version v3.0. The protocol was immunoSEQ multiplex PCR, while the TCRdb copy is restricted to in-frame clones and leaves out a portion. The table records 9,500 to 11,000 clones, under 90% of them present only once. The entry originates in a study of long-term antiretroviral therapy in people with HIV. The overall study: The study's earliest collections predate the 2015 immediate-ART recommendation by about a decade.

Overall study results and limits: The clones with expansion before ART were dominant in the repertoire at all time points. Compared with controls, HIV repertoires showed narrower CDR3 length ranges.

HIV-positive participants were all treated in the United States. Sample: unsorted PBMCs, taken roughly 7.3 years after starting antiretroviral therapy. The chain is built from TRBV11-2 and TRBJ2-2, with no clear D. The receptor was derived from a man aged 50 or older with HIV. The CDR3 coding sequence is TGTGCCAGCAGTGTCGCTGGAACCGGGGAGCTGTTTTTT. Translation: CASSVAGTGELFF.